Reported below is one TCR beta chain. The entry originates in a study of blood T cell repertoires in COVID-19. On the study more broadly: Acute and convalescent COVID-19 samples came from the United States, Italy and Spain.

Study processing details: Scientists estimated how many nucleated cells there were by amplifying reference gene primers. Repertoires were generated with immunoSEQ multiplex PCR, while TCRdb's copy carries only in-frame clones and drops some. The V and J calls and the clone size are those of that table, but D and trimming were determined from the DNA. This sample carries around 190,000 clones, roughly three quarters of them seen once, and the ten largest clones take roughly 8.7%. The receptor comes from a woman between 45 and 60 years old with active or convalescent COVID-19. The sequenced sample consisted of peripheral blood.

In nucleotides, the CDR3 is TGCAGCGTTGATCCCACTAGCGGGGGATACAATGAGCAGTTCTTC. This sequence encodes CSVDPTSGGYNEQFF. J is TRBJ2-1 and V is TRBV29-1; 11 nucleotides agree with TRBD2. The V gene's germline CDR1 is SQVTM and CDR2 ANQGSEA. The CDR3 contains 15 residues. V lost 3 bases and J lost 4; bases outside the gene matches: 5.